The present T cell receptor beta chain was sequenced within a study of vaccination and CD4 T cells after COVID-19. Study observations and caveats: Convalescent patients showed a median about 90% of reactive clones that were seen only post-vaccination. Within convalescent individuals, 304 out of 307 vaccine-specific clones proved to be spike mono-reactive.

Germline CDR1 MNHNS, CDR2 SASEGT. V gave up 7 bases and J gave up 7 bases, with 16 bases separating them. There are 13 residues in the CDR3. The Oncomine TCR Beta short-read assay was applied to DNA of cultured CD4+ T cells. Once CD4+ T cells had been cultured, genomic DNA was extracted from them. Each CDR3 protein gets one entry after TCRdb re-called the PCR reads with MiXCR. The sample contains about 17,000 distinct CDR3 sequences, around 45% of which appear only once. Regarding this clonotype: The antigen remains undetermined.

The treatment: 10-day PBMC culture with coronavirus spike peptide pools or control peptides (ViraFEST assay). The source was CD4+ T cells from blood, cultured in vitro, collected before SARS-CoV-2 vaccination. The TCR sequence derives from a human donor who had recovered from COVID-19. The chain combines TRBV6-1 with TRBJ1-1; no clear D. The CDR3 sequence: CASIGMGWGEAFF. The CDR3 DNA sequence: TGTGCCAGCATTGGGATGGGTTGGGGTGAAGCTTTCTTT.